These 27 T cell receptor beta chains originate from one sample sequenced in a study of blood T cells in healthy people across ages. Combining a sample-barcoded 5' primer with a J-beta primer mix, a second PCR ran for about 6 to 12 cycles. From the 5' RACE reads, TCRdb called clonotypes with MiXCR, one entry per CDR3 protein. The sample has about 780,000 distinct CDR3 sequences; about 45% are singletons. The sequencing input was blood. These receptor sequences come from an elderly man in good health.

The V call is TRBV27, the J call TRBJ2-7; a weak D match, TRBD2 (5 bases). CDR1 is MNHEY, CDR2 SMNVEV, per germline (reference sequence). The length of the CDR3 is 17 residues. Between the trimmed V and J ends, which lost 5 bases and 3 bases, there was a span of 23 bases. DNA of the CDR3: TGTGCCAGCAGTCCCCACTTCGACGGCGGAGGTTACTACGAGCAGTACTTC. Encoded protein: CASSPHFDGGGYYEQYF.

The sample holds many counts of this clonotype. The chain is built from TRBV6-2 or TRBV6-3 and TRBJ1-5, with D unresolved. V dropped 2 bases and J dropped 8 bases, with 13 bases sitting between them. This CDR3 contains 14 residues. The germline CDR1 and CDR2 sequences are MNHEY and SVGEGT. The CDR3 here is CASSYRIREEPQHF. Here the CDR3 DNA reads TGTGCCAGCAGTTACCGCATACGAGAGGAGCCCCAGCATTTT.

This clonotype was counted a few times. This chain connects TRBV12-3 or TRBV12-4 to TRBJ2-5; 7 positions agree with TRBD1. Germline trimming cut 8 bases from V and 0 bases from J; bases unmatched to any gene: 9. This CDR3 has 15 residues. CDR3 DNA: TGTGCCAGCGCGACAGGGCCACCCTACCAAGAGACCCAGTACTTC. It yields the protein CASATGPPYQETQYF.

This clonotype showed up many times. V and J are TRBV7-9 and TRBJ1-1; weak D call: TRBD1 (6 bases). The CDR3 has 17 amino acids. V was trimmed by 4 bases and J by 2 bases, leaving 20 bases between them. Germline V gene lookup returns CDR1 SEHNR and CDR2 FQNEAQ (reference sequence). CDR3 DNA sequence: TGTGCCAGCAGCTCAAATACAGGGCAAAGGATAAACACTGAAGCTTTCTTT. The encoded protein is CASSSNTGQRINTEAFF.

The V call is TRBV29-1, the J call TRBJ2-5; TRBD2 might be the D (5 bases). Germline V gene sequence: CDR1 SQVTM, CDR2 ANQGSEA. V was trimmed by 3 bases and J by 5 bases, leaving 13 bases between them. The length of the CDR3 is 13 residues. The CDR3 here is CSVEERLRETQYF. Here the CDR3 DNA reads TGCAGCGTTGAGGAGCGGCTCCGGGAGACCCAGTACTTC.

The chain is built from TRBV5-6 and TRBJ2-7; no reliable D call. Germline CDR1 and CDR2: SGHDT and YYEEEE. This CDR3 is built from 16 residues. V lost 2 bases, J lost 3 bases, and 18 bases lay in between. DNA of the CDR3: TGTGCCAGCAGCTTTTTTTCGGTTAAGAGCGTCTACGAGCAGTACTTC. Translating it yields CASSFFSVKSVYEQYF.

CDR3 sequence: CASRTEDSYEQYF. The DNA of the CDR3 is TGTGCCAGTCGGACAGAGGATTCCTACGAGCAGTACTTC. This chain links TRBV19 with TRBJ2-7; possible D gene TRBD1, 6 bases. This CDR3 contains 13 residues. V was trimmed by 8 bases and J by 1 base, leaving 12 bases between them. Germline CDR1 and CDR2: LNHDA and SQIVND (reference sequence). Based on the CDR3 plus reference TRBV19 and TRBJ2-7, the full variable domain is DGGITQSPKYLFRKEGQNVTLSCEQNLNHDAMYWYRQDPGQGLRLIYYSQIVNDFQKGDIAEGYSVSREKKESFPLTVTSAQKNPTAFYLCASRTEDSYEQYFGPGTRLTVT.

The chain links TRBV25-1 to TRBJ2-1; maybe TRBD2 (6 bases). The CDR3 extends over 15 amino acids. V was cut by 8 bases and J by 3 bases, with 17 bases left in between. CDR1 MGHDK and CDR2 SYGVNS come from the germline V gene. The CDR3 region has the DNA TGTGCCAGCCGGTTATCAGGGAGGAACTACAATGAGCAGTTCTTC. Its protein is CASRLSGRNYNEQFF.

The chain combines TRBV5-1 with TRBJ2-2; TRBD2 matches 11 bases. The CDR3 totals 17 residues. Germline V gene data show CDR1 as SGHRS and CDR2 as YFSETQ. Trimming cost V 2 bases and J 2 bases; bases outside gene matches: 5. Here the CDR3 reads CASSFSGTSGNTGELFF. CDR3 bases: TGCGCCAGCAGCTTCTCCGGGACTAGCGGTAACACCGGGGAGCTGTTTTTT. Drawing the rest from reference TRBV5-1 and TRBJ2-2, the complete variable domain is KAGVTQTPRYLIKTRGQQVTLSCSPISGHRSVSWYQQTPGQGLQFLFEYFSETQRNKGNFPGRFSGRQFSNSRSEMNVSTLELGDSALYLCASSFSGTSGNTGELFFGEGSRLTVL.

The rearrangement links TRBV20-1 to TRBJ1-1; perhaps TRBD1 as D (5 bases). The CDR3 has 13 residues. V was clipped by 1 base and J by 4 bases, with 10 bases between them. Germline CDR1 and CDR2: DFQATT and SNEGSKA (reference sequence). CDR3 loop: CSARGRGPTEAFF. For the CDR3, the DNA is TGCAGTGCTAGAGGTAGGGGACCCACTGAAGCTTTCTTT.

This chain links TRBV2 with TRBJ1-2; 7 bases match TRBD1. After removal of 6 bases from V and 2 bases from J, the junction contained 3 bases not matched to a gene. CDR1 and CDR2 from the germline V gene are SNHLY and FYNNEI. The CDR3 runs 13 residues. The CDR3 loop reads CASRGTENYGYTF. In DNA form, the CDR3 reads TGTGCCAGCAGAGGGACAGAGAACTATGGCTACACCTTC.

In its sample, this clonotype was seen a few times. V and J are TRBV13 and TRBJ1-6; tentative D call: TRBD1 (6 bases). With 4 bases removed from V and 0 bases from J, the gap between germline ends came to 10 bases. The CDR3 has 16 amino acids. The germline V gene has CDR1 PRHDT and CDR2 FYEKMQ (reference sequence). The CDR3 bases are TGTGCCAGCAGCTCACAGGGAAGCTCCTATAATTCACCCCTCCACTTT. Its translation: CASSSQGSSYNSPLHF.

The V and J genes are TRBV20-1 and TRBJ2-1, with TRBD2 matching over 7 bases. The ends lost 3 bases at V and 6 bases at J; junction bases unmatched: 8. Looked up from germline, CDR1 is DFQATT and CDR2 is SNEGSKA (reference sequence). There are 14 residues in the CDR3. Here the CDR3 DNA reads TGCAGTGCTAGCACTTCCGGGAGGACCAATGAGCAGTTCTTC. Translating it yields CSASTSGRTNEQFF.

The table lists this clonotype with a few counts. This chain connects TRBV7-3 to TRBJ2-7, with D possibly being TRBD1 (6 bases). Trimming removed 3 bases from V and 0 bases from J, with 12 bases in between. This CDR3 spans 15 amino acids. The V gene's germline CDR1 is SGHTA and CDR2 FQGTGA. The DNA for the CDR3 is TGTGCCAGCAGCTTCGACAGGACCGGCTCCTACGAGCAGTACTTC. Translating gives CASSFDRTGSYEQYF.

This clonotype was found a few times. V usage is TRBV20-1 and J usage is TRBJ2-3; either TRBD1 or TRBD2 may supply D (6 bases each). The CDR3 runs 15 residues. Germline V gene lookup returns CDR1 DFQATT and CDR2 SNEGSKA (reference sequence). V was cut by 0 bases and J by 2 bases, with 12 bases left in between. The CDR3 DNA sequence: TGCAGTGCTAGAGATGGGGGGCCTGTCACAGATACGCAGTATTTT. Its protein is CSARDGGPVTDTQYF.

The V gene is TRBV7-2, the J gene TRBJ2-5, with D maybe TRBD2 (6 bases). Germline V gives CDR1 SGHTA, CDR2 FQGNSA. The length of the CDR3 is 17 residues. The ends were cut back, 5 bases at V and 9 bases at J, with 28 bases in the middle. The CDR3 sequence is CASSPLTQARTREAQYF. CDR3 nucleotides: TGTGCCAGCAGCCCTCTGACTCAAGCGAGGACGAGGGAGGCCCAGTACTTC.

J is TRBJ1-4 and V is TRBV6-5; TRBD1 agrees at 9 bases. The germline gives CDR1 MNHEY, CDR2 SVGAGI. V was pared by 5 bases and J by 8 bases, with 12 bases of the junction left unmatched. CDR3 size: 16 residues. CDR3 protein: CASSPNTGGANEKLFF. The CDR3 DNA is TGTGCCAGCAGTCCTAACACAGGGGGCGCGAACGAAAAACTGTTTTTT.

The chain uses TRBV20-1 and TRBJ2-3; 9 nucleotides agree with TRBD1. This CDR3 region has 17 residues. J lost 4 bases, V lost 0 bases, and 11 bases had no gene match. CDR1 DFQATT and CDR2 SNEGSKA come from the germline V gene (reference sequence). CDR3 DNA sequence: TGCAGTGCTAGAGATGGTTCGGAACAGGGGGCGTCAGATACGCAGTATTTT. The encoded protein is CSARDGSEQGASDTQYF.

J is TRBJ1-1 and V is TRBV2; maybe TRBD1 (5 bases). Germline CDR1 and CDR2: SNHLY and FYNNEI. V lost 4 bases and J lost 4, with 13 bases in between. The CDR3 length is 14 residues. The CDR3 sequence is CASSVGRGSTEAFF. CDR3 DNA: TGTGCCAGCAGTGTTGGTCGGGGGAGCACTGAAGCTTTCTTT. Complete variable domain (other parts from reference TRBV2 and TRBJ1-1): EPEVTQTPSHQVTQMGQEVILRCVPISNHLYFYWYRQILGQKVEFLVSFYNNEISEKSEIFDDQFSVERPDGSNFTLKIRSTKLEDSAMYFCASSVGRGSTEAFFGQGTRLTVV.

This clonotype was seen a handful of times. V is TRBV7-2 and J is TRBJ1-6, with D unclear. V lost 1 base and J 8 bases, leaving 12 bases between the germline ends. CDR1 and CDR2 from the germline V gene are SGHTA and FQGNSA. This CDR3 has 15 amino acids. The chain's CDR3 is CASSLVPGSDSPLHF. The DNA for the CDR3 is TGTGCCAGCAGCTTAGTACCGGGTTCGGATTCACCCCTCCACTTT.

This clonotype showed up many times. The CDR3 coding sequence is TGTGCCAGCAGTATTGGCACAGGGTTGGGGGAAGAGACCCAGTACTTC. It encodes CASSIGTGLGEETQYF. The chain links TRBV12-3 or TRBV12-4 to TRBJ2-5; perhaps TRBD1 as D (6 bases). V was shortened by 5 bases and J by 3 bases, with 19 bases between the two germline ends. This CDR3 region has 16 residues.

The sample holds one count of this clonotype. The J gene is TRBJ2-5, the V gene TRBV7-9; D unresolved. V was trimmed by 2 bases and J by 2 bases, leaving 15 bases between them. This CDR3 has 16 amino acids. Germline CDR1 SEHNR, CDR2 FQNEAQ (reference sequence). The CDR3 bases are TGTGCCAGCAGCTTATCTGCCCTCTACAATCAAGAGACCCAGTACTTC. Amino acids: CASSLSALYNQETQYF.

This clonotype has a handful of counts. The CDR3 loop reads CASSLARVLGGQETQYF. CDR3 nucleotides: TGTGCCAGCAGCTTAGCGCGGGTTTTAGGGGGCCAAGAGACCCAGTACTTC. J is TRBJ2-5 and V is TRBV7-2; a weak D match, TRBD1 (6 bases). The length of the CDR3 is 17 residues. Trimming left V 0 bases short and J 1 base short, with 15 bases between. Germline V lookup: CDR1 SGHTA, CDR2 FQGNSA. Drawing the rest from reference TRBV7-2 and TRBJ2-5, the complete variable domain is GAGVSQSPSNKVTEKGKDVELRCDPISGHTALYWYRQSLGQGLEFLIYFQGNSAPDKSGLPSDRFSAERTGGSVSTLTIQRTQQEDSAVYLCASSLARVLGGQETQYFGPGTRLLVL.

The V call is TRBV7-9, the J call TRBJ2-1, with D perhaps being TRBD1 or TRBD2 (6 bases each). The DNA end lines up better with TRBJ2-7; the J call may be wrong. Per the germline V gene, CDR1 is SEHNR and CDR2 is FQNEAQ (reference sequence). The CDR3 is made up of 14 amino acids. The CDR3 loop is CASSVGGLHNEQYF. Written as DNA, the CDR3 is TGTGCCAGCAGCGTAGGGGGACTTCACAATGAGCAGTACTTC.

This clonotype was counted many times. This chain links TRBV5-1 with TRBJ2-1; 8 bases agree with TRBD2. Trimming took 6 bases from V and 8 from J; bases not matched to a gene: 4. The germline gives CDR1 SGHRS, CDR2 YFSETQ. The CDR3 loop spans 12 amino acids. This CDR3 reads CASKASGHEQFF. CDR3 nucleotide sequence: TGCGCCAGCAAGGCTAGCGGGCATGAGCAGTTCTTC. The complete variable domain, with remaining parts taken from reference TRBV5-1 and TRBJ2-1, reads KAGVTQTPRYLIKTRGQQVTLSCSPISGHRSVSWYQQTPGQGLQFLFEYFSETQRNKGNFPGRFSGRQFSNSRSEMNVSTLELGDSALYLCASKASGHEQFFGPGTRLTVL.

This clonotype was observed a few times. The chain couples TRBV20-1 to TRBJ2-3, with 8 bases identical to TRBD2. Germline trimming cut 6 bases from V and 0 bases from J; bases unmatched to any gene: 8. The CDR3 is made up of 15 amino acids. Germline V gene data show CDR1 as DFQATT and CDR2 as SNEGSKA (reference sequence). CDR3 coding DNA: TGCAGTGCCGCACCGACTAGCGACAGCACAGATACGCAGTATTTT. Its protein product is CSAAPTSDSTDTQYF.

This clonotype was seen more than once but under ten times. J is TRBJ2-5 and V is TRBV20-1; 11 nucleotides line up with TRBD2. The CDR3 sequence is 13 residues long. Germline V gives CDR1 DFQATT, CDR2 SNEGSKA (reference sequence). V was pared by 4 bases and J by 7 bases, with 5 bases of the junction left unmatched. The CDR3 DNA reads TGCAGTGCTAAACTAGCGGGAGTGGGGACCCAGTACTTC. Translating it yields CSAKLAGVGTQYF.